This passage covers 8 T cell receptor beta chains from one sample sequenced in a study of regulatory T cells in long-lasting Graves disease. The time point is: persistent/refractory GD, antithyroid drugs over 5 years with positive TRAb. PBMC-derived RNA was used for the TCR library. The TCR beta library used iRepertoire HTBI primers with Arm-PCR amplification of CDR3. In TCRdb, the multiplex PCR reads were re-called with MiXCR into one record per CDR3 protein. The data contain about 420,000 distinct CDR3 sequences, about a quarter of them seen just once; the ten biggest clones take up about 27%. Specimen: peripheral blood mononuclear cells (PBMCs), collected when the disease was refractory, from a patient treated with antithyroid drugs. The receptor set was obtained from a female donor with Graves disease.

This clonotype was seen a few times. The gene calls are TRBV4-1 and TRBJ2-2, with 8 nucleotides matching TRBD2. The CDR3 has 16 amino acids. Germline V gene data show CDR1 as MGHRA and CDR2 as YSYEKL. V shed 5 bases and J 7 bases; nucleotides not matched to a gene: 12. In nucleotides, the CDR3 is TGCGCCAGCAGCAAAGCGGCTCGGGGGGGCGTCGGGGAGCTGTTTTTT. It translates to CASSKAARGGVGELFF.

J is TRBJ1-2 and V is TRBV19; D possibly corresponds to TRBD1 (5 bases). Germline values: CDR1 LNHDA, CDR2 SQIVND (reference sequence). This CDR3 spans 15 amino acids. V lost 5 bases, J lost 6 bases, and 19 bases lay in between. CDR3 region: CASSLAGLGRNGYTF. The DNA of the CDR3 is TGTGCCAGTAGTTTGGCAGGGCTAGGTAGGAATGGCTACACCTTC. Complete variable domain (other parts from reference TRBV19 and TRBJ1-2): DGGITQSPKYLFRKEGQNVTLSCEQNLNHDAMYWYRQDPGQGLRLIYYSQIVNDFQKGDIAEGYSVSREKKESFPLTVTSAQKNPTAFYLCASSLAGLGRNGYTFGSGTRLTVV.

The CDR3 protein is CASSQDLVATLYSNQPQHF. In nucleotides, the CDR3 is TGCGCCAGCAGCCAAGATCTAGTAGCCACTTTATATAGCAATCAGCCCCAGCATTTT. The chain uses TRBV4-3 and TRBJ1-5; no reliable D call. The CDR3 contains 19 residues. The germline CDR1 and CDR2 sequences are LGHNA and YSLEER. Trimming took off 0 bases at V and 0 bases at J, with 18 bases between the two ends.

V is TRBV6-1 and J is TRBJ1-5, with D perhaps TRBD1 (6 bases). From germline, CDR1 is MNHNS and CDR2 SASEGT. V was cut by 9 bases and J by 0 bases, with 15 bases left in between. The CDR3 is 15 residues long. CDR3 sequence reads: CARVPGQTSNQPQHF. The CDR3 region has the DNA TGTGCCAGAGTACCGGGACAAACTAGCAATCAGCCCCAGCATTTT.

This clonotype was recorded at least ten times. The chain carries TRBV7-2 and TRBJ2-7, with D unresolved. Germline CDR1 reads SGHTA; CDR2 reads FQGNSA. The CDR3 is made up of 12 amino acids. V lost 3 bases and J lost 7, with 10 bases in between. DNA of the CDR3: TGTGCCAGCAGCTTTGGGTTAGTAGAGCAGTACTTC. It yields the protein CASSFGLVEQYF.

This clonotype was counted at least ten times. V gene TRBV7-2 combines with J gene TRBJ2-7; 11 nucleotides match TRBD2. V trimming: 5 bases; J trimming: 3 bases; junction bases outside the gene matches: 6. The CDR3 sequence is 15 residues long. Germline loops: CDR1 SGHTA, CDR2 FQGNSA. The CDR3 nucleotides read TGTGCCAGCAGCGAAACTAGCGGGGGTTACTACGAGCAGTACTTC. It is translated as CASSETSGGYYEQYF.

This clonotype was seen repeatedly, ten times or more. This rearrangement joins TRBV30 to TRBJ2-5; no definite D call. There are 11 residues in the CDR3. Germline CDR1 GTSNPN, CDR2 SVGIG (reference sequence). V was shortened by 0 bases and J by 6 bases, with 5 bases between the two germline ends. The CDR3 loop is CAWSVRKTQYF. CDR3 in DNA: TGTGCCTGGAGTGTACGTAAGACCCAGTACTTC.

V usage is TRBV30 and J usage is TRBJ2-7; 8 nucleotides align to TRBD1. V lost 1 base and J lost 5; bases outside the gene matches: 16. The length of the CDR3 is 17 residues. From germline, CDR1 is GTSNPN and CDR2 SVGIG (reference sequence). The CDR3 DNA reads as TGTGCCTGGAGTGATCCGGACAGGGCCACTCTAGACGACGAGCAGTACTTC. Translation: CAWSDPDRATLDDEQYF.